This T cell receptor (beta chain) was sequenced for a study of human T cells and chemical hapten exposure. On the study more broadly: Skin on the upper inner arm, approximately 2 cm by approximately 2 cm in size, was sensitized with 2% DPC.

V was clipped by 4 bases and J by 6 bases; unmatched bases: 11. CDR3 size: 16 residues. Per the germline V gene, CDR1 is MNHNY and CDR2 is SVGAGI (reference sequence). The time point denotes: patch test 1, 2 weeks after DPC sensitization. Noted treatment: therapeutic diphenylcyclopropenone sensitization with weekly scalp DPC. Per the original data handling: Sample TCR counts, which ranged from roughly 23,224 to 750,000, had a median of approximately 100,000. From the RACE reads, TCRdb called clonotypes with MiXCR, one entry per CDR3 protein. These V and J calls are TCRdb output, not the study's own analysis. Among 180,000 or so distinct CDR3 sequences listed, 14% were seen once.

This specimen consisted of whole blood, obtained in connection with sensitization to the hapten diphenylcyclopropenone (DPC). This sequence was found in a woman aged 25 to 39 with alopecia areata. Some clones in this sample may be carry-over from other donors' samples. V is TRBV6-6 and J is TRBJ2-4; 8 bases fit TRBD2. The CDR3 DNA follows: TGTGCCAGCAGTTCGGAGGGTAGCGGGAACTCAAACATTCAGTACTTC. Encoded protein: CASSSEGSGNSNIQYF.